The present TCR beta chain was sequenced within a study of blood T cell repertoires in COVID-19. Whole-study context: COVID-19 samples collected from the United States, Italy and Spain covered acute and convalescent phases.

Trimming left V 8 bases short and J 1 base short, with 12 bases between. Germline assignment: CDR1 MNHEY and CDR2 SMNVEV (reference sequence). The CDR3 has 14 residues. Participants had their cohort set by participant-reported clinical history. In the original analysis: Using reference gene primer amplification, nucleated cell counts were estimated. The assay was immunoSEQ multiplex PCR, and TCRdb's table has in-frame clones only and misses some. The DNA was the basis for D and trimming; V, J and clone size are from that table. The sample shows more than 200,000 clones, around 87% of them seen only once.

The sequence was collected from a woman aged 45-59 years who had recovered from COVID-19. The sample comprised PBMCs or T cells enriched from blood (not recorded which). The chain carries TRBV27 and TRBJ1-5; TRBD1 might be the D (5 bases). CDR3 protein: CASGWGGSNQPQHF. CDR3 in DNA: TGTGCCAGCGGCTGGGGGGGAAGCAATCAGCCCCAGCATTTT.